This T cell receptor (beta chain) stems from a study of patients and donors after allogeneic stem cell transplantation. The CDR3 extends over 14 amino acids. CDR1 and CDR2 (germline): SGHRS, YFSETQ. Trimming took 0 bases from V and 5 from J, leaving 10 bases between them. A single record per CDR3 protein comes from TCRdb applying MiXCR to the RT-PCR reads. Among some 960,000 distinct CDR3 sequences, about 20% were seen once, and the ten largest hold 5% to 6.5%. The chain employs TRBV5-1 and TRBJ2-3; D is unresolved. Source material: blood, either unsorted or a sorted T cell fraction (not recorded which). The sequence derives from a human donor who was either an allogeneic HSCT recipient or a stem cell or donor lymphocyte infusion donor (not recorded which). It is not recorded whose cells these are; they may come from a transplant donor. This CDR3 reads CASSLVQVVDTQYF. The CDR3 DNA reads as TGCGCCAGCAGCTTGGTTCAGGTCGTAGATACGCAGTATTTT.